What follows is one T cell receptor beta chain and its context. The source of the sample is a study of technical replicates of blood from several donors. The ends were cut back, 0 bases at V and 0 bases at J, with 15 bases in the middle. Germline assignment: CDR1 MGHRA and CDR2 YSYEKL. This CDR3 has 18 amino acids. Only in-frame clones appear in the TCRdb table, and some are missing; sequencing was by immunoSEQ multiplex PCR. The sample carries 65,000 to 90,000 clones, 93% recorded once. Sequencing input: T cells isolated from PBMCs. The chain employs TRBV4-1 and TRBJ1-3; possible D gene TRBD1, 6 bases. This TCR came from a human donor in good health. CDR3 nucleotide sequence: TGCGCCAGCAGCCAAGAAGGGGGGGATTCTAGCTCTGGAAACACCATATATTTT. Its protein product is CASSQEGGDSSSGNTIYF.